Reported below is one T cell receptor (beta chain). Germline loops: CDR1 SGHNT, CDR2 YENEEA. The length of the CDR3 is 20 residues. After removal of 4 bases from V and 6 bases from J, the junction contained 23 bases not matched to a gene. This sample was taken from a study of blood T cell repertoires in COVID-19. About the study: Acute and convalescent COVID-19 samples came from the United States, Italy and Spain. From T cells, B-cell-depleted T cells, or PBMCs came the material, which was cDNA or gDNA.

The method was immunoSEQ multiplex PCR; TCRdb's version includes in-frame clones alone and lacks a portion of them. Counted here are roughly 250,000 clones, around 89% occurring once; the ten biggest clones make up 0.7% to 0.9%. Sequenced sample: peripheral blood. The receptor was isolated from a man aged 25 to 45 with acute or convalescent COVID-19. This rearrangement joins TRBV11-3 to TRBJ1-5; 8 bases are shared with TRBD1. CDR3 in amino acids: CASSSAGQGASHSCGQPQHF. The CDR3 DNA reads TGTGCCAGCAGCTCGGCGGGGCAGGGGGCGAGTCATTCTTGTGGTCAGCCCCAGCATTTT.